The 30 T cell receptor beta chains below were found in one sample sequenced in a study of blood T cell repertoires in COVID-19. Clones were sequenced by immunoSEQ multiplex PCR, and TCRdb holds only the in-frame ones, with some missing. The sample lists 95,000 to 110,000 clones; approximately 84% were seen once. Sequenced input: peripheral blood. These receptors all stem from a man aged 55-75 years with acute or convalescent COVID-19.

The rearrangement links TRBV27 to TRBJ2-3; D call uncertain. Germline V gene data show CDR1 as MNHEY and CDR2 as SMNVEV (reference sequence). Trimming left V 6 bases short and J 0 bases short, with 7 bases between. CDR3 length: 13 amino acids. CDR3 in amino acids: CASRRISTDTQYF. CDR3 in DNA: TGTGCCAGCAGGAGGATTAGCACAGATACGCAGTATTTT.

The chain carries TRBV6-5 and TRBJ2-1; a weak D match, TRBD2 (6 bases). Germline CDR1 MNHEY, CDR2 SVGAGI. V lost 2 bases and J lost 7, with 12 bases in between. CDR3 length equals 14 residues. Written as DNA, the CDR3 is TGTGCCAGCAGTTACAGGGGAGGCCCTAATGAGCAGTTCTTC. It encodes CASSYRGGPNEQFF.

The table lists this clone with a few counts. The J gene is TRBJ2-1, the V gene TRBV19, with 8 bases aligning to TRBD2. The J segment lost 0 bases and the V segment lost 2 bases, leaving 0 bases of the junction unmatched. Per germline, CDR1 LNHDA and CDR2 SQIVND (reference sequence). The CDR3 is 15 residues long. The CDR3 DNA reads TGTGCCAGTAGTATACGGGAGGGCTCCTACAATGAGCAGTTCTTC. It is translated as CASSIREGSYNEQFF.

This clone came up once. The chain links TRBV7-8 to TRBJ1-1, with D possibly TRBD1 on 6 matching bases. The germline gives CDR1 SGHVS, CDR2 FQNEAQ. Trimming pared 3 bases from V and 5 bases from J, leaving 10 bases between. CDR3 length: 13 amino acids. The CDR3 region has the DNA TGTGCCAGCAGCTTGAGGGGGGGGACTGAAGCTTTCTTT. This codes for CASSLRGGTEAFF.

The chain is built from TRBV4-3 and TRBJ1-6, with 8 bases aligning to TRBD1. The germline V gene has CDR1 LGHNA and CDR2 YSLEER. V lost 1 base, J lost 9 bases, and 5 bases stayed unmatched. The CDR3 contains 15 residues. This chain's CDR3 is CASSQGGQGGSPLHF. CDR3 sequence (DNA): TGCGCCAGCAGCCAAGGAGGACAGGGTGGTTCACCCCTCCACTTT.

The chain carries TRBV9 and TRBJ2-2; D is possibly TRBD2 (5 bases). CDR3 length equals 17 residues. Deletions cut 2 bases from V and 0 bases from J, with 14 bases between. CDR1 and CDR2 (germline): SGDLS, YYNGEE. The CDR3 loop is CASSVLPGIANTGELFF. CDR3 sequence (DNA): TGTGCCAGCAGCGTGTTGCCCGGGATCGCGAACACCGGGGAGCTGTTTTTT.

CDR3 in amino acids: CASAGRTMGRNEQFF. DNA of the CDR3: TGCGCCAGCGCAGGCAGGACCATGGGGCGCAATGAGCAGTTCTTC. The rearrangement links TRBV10-1 to TRBJ2-1, with D maybe TRBD1 (5 bases). The CDR3 runs to 15 residues. Germline assignment: CDR1 WNHNN and CDR2 SYGVQD (reference sequence). V lost 8 bases and J lost 6, with 20 bases in between.

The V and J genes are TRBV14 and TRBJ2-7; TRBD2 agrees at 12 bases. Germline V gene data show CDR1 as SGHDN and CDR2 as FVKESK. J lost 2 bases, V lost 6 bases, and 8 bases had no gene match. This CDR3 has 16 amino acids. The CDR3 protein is CASRQLLAGGPYEQYF. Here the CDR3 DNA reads TGTGCCAGCAGACAACTACTAGCGGGAGGCCCCTACGAGCAGTACTTC.

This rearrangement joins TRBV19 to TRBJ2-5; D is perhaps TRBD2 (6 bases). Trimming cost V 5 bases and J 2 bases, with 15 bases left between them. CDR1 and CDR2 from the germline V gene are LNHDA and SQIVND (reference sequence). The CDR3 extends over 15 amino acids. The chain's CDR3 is CASSADRGWQETQYF. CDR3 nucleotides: TGTGCCAGTAGTGCCGATCGGGGGTGGCAAGAGACCCAGTACTTC.

As DNA, the CDR3 is TGCAGTGCTTCTCAGGGAGGTGAAGCTTTCTTT. It specifies CSASQGGEAFF. The chain links TRBV20-1 to TRBJ1-1; maybe TRBD1 (5 bases). Per germline, CDR1 DFQATT and CDR2 SNEGSKA (reference sequence). Trimming took 5 bases from V and 7 from J, leaving 11 bases between them. The CDR3 spans 11 residues.

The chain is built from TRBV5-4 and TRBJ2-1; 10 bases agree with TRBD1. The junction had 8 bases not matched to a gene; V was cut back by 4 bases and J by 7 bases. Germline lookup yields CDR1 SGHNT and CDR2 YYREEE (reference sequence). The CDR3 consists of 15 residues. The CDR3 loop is CASSMPGQGRNEQFF. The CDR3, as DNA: TGTGCCAGCAGCATGCCGGGACAGGGGAGAAATGAGCAGTTCTTC.

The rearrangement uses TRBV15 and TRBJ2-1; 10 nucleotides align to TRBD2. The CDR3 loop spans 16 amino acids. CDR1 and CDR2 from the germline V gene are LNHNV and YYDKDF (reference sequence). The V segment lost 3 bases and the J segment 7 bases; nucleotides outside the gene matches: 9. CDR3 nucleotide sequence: TGTGCCACCAGCAGGTCGGGACTAGCGCCTACTAATGAGCAGTTCTTC. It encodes CATSRSGLAPTNEQFF.

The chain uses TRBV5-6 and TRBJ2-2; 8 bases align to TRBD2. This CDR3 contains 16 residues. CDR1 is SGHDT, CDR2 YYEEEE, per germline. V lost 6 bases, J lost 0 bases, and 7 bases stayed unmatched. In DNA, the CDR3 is TGTGCCAGCACCTCGGGGGGGGCCGCGAACACCGGGGAGCTGTTTTTT. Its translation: CASTSGGAANTGELFF.

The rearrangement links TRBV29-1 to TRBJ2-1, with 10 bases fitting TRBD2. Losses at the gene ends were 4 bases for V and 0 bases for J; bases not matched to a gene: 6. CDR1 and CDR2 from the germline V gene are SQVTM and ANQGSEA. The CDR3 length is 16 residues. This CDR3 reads CSVALASGSSYNEQFF. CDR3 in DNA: TGCAGCGTTGCCCTCGCTAGCGGGAGCTCCTACAATGAGCAGTTCTTC.

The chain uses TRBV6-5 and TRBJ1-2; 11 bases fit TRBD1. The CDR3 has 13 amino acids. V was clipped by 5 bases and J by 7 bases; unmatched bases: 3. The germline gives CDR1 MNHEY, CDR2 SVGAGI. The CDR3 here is CASSRGTGGGYTF. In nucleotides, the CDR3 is TGTGCCAGCAGTCGCGGGACAGGGGGTGGCTACACCTTC.

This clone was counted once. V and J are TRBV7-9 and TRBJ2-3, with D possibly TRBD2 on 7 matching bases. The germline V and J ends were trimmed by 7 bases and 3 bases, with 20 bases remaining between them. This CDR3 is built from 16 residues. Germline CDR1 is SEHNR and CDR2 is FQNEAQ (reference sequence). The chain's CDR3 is CASTRGLHQETDTQYF. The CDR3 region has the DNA TGTGCCAGCACCAGGGGACTACACCAAGAGACAGATACGCAGTATTTT.

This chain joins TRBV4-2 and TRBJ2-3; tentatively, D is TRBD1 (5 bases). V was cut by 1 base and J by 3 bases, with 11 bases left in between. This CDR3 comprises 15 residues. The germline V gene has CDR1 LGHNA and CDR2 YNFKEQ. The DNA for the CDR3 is TGTGCCAGCAGCCAAGCCCAGGGATCGACAGATACGCAGTATTTT. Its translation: CASSQAQGSTDTQYF.

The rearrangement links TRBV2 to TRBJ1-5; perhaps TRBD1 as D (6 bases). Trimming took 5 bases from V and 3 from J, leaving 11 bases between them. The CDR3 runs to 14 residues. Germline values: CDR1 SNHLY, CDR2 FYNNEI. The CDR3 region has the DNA TGTGCCAGCAGTCCTGACAGGAACAATCAGCCCCAGCATTTT. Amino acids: CASSPDRNNQPQHF.

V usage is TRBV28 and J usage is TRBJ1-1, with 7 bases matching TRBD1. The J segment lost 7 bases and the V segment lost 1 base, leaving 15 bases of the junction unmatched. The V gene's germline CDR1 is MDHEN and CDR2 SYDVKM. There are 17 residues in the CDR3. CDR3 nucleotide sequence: TGTGCCAGCAGTTTATTTTCGCCAGGGGGACAGCGCGGTGAAGCTTTCTTT. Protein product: CASSLFSPGGQRGEAFF.

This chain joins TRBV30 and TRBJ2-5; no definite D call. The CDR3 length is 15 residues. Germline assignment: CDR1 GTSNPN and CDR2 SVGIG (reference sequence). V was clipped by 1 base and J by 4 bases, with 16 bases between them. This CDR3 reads CAWSAADPRGETQYF. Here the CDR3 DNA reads TGTGCCTGGAGTGCGGCAGACCCGCGCGGAGAGACCCAGTACTTC.

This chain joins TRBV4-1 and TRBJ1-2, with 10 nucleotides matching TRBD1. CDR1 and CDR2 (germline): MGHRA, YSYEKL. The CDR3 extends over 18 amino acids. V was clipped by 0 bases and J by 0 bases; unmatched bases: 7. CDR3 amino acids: CASSQDTGTGAANYGYTF. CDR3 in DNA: TGCGCCAGCAGCCAAGATACCGGGACAGGGGCAGCTAACTATGGCTACACCTTC.

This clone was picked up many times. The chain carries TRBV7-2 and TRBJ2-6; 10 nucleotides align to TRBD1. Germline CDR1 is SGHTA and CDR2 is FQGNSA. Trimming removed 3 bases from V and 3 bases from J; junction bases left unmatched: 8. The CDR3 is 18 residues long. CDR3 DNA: TGTGCCAGCAGCTTTGACAGGGGGCGCCCCCGTGGGGCCAACGTCCTGACTTTC. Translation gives CASSFDRGRPRGANVLTF.

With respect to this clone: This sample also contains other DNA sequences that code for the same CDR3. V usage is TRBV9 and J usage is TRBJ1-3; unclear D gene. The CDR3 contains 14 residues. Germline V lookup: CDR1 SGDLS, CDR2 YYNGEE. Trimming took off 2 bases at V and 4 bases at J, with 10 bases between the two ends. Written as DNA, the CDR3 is TGTGCCAGCAGCGTTGGGCGTGAAGGAAACACCATATATTTT. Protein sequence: CASSVGREGNTIYF.

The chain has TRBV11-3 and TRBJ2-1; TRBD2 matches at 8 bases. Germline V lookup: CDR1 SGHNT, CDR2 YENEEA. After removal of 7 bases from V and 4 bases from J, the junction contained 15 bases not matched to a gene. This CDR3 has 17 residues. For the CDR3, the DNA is TGTGCCAGCACCACACCTTTAGAGGGACTAGGGTACAATGAGCAGTTCTTC. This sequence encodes CASTTPLEGLGYNEQFF.

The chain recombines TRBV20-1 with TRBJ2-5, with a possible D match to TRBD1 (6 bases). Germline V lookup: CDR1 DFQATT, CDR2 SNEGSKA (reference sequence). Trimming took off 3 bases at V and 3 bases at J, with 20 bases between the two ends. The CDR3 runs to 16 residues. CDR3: CSASTPIAGAKETQYF. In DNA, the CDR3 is TGCAGTGCTAGTACCCCCATTGCAGGGGCGAAAGAGACCCAGTACTTC.

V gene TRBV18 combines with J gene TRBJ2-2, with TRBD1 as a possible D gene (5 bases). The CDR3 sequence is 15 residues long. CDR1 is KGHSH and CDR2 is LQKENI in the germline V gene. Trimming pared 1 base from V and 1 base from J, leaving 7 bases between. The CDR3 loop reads CASSPRRENTGELFF. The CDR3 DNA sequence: TGTGCCAGCTCACCACGCAGGGAGAACACCGGGGAGCTGTTTTTT.

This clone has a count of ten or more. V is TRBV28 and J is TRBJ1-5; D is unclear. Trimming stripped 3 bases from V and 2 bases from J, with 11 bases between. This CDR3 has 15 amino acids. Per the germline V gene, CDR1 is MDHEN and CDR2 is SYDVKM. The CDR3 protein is CASSFTYGGNQPQHF. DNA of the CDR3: TGTGCCAGCAGTTTCACCTACGGGGGCAATCAGCCCCAGCATTTT.

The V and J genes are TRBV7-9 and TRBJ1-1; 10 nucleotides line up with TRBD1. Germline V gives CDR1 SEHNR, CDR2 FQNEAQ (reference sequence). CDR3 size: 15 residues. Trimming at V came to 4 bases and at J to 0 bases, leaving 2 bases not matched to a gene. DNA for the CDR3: TGTGCCAGCAGCTGGGACAGGGGTCTGAACACTGAAGCTTTCTTT. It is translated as CASSWDRGLNTEAFF. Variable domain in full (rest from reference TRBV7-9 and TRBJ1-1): DTGVSQNPRHKITKRGQNVTFRCDPISEHNRLYWYRQTLGQGPEFLTYFQNEAQLEKSRLLSDRFSAERPKGSFSTLEIQRTEQGDSAMYLCASSWDRGLNTEAFFGQGTRLTVV.

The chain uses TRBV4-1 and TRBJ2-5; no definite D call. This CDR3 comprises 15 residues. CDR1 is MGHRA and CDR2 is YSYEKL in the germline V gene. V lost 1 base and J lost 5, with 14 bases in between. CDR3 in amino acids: CASSQGPSSGETQYF. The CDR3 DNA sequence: TGCGCCAGCAGCCAAGGACCGAGTTCGGGTGAGACCCAGTACTTC.

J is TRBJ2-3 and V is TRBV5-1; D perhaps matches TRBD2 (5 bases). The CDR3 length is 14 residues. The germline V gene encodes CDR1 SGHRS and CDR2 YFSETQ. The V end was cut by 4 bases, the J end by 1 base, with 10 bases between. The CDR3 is CASSQDFRTDTQYF. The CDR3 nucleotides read TGCGCCAGCAGCCAGGACTTCCGCACAGATACGCAGTATTTT.